This TCR beta chain appears in the sequencing data of a study of cytomegalovirus exposure and HLA in healthy donors. Study-level background: From 150 million to 200 million T cells, an earlier analysis saw 120 million or so unique TCR beta sequences. Study conclusions and caveats: The listing of 150 to 200 TCR beta chains classed them as cytomegalovirus-associated.

Worth noting for this clone: Its antigen is currently unknown.

V lost 1 base and J lost 7, with 19 bases in between. The CDR3 extends over 16 amino acids. From germline, CDR1 is SGHVS and CDR2 FQNEAQ. PCR involved 60 Vbeta and 13 Jbeta primers. Repertoires were generated with immunoSEQ multiplex PCR, while TCRdb's copy carries only in-frame clones and drops some. There are some 150,000 clones in the sample; approximately 81% occur only once, and about 2.5% lies in the top ten. The sample was PBMCs. The receptor was derived from a boy younger than 10 in good health and CMV-seronegative. V and J are TRBV7-8 and TRBJ2-5, with a possible D match to TRBD1 (6 bases). CDR3 DNA: TGTGCCAGCAGCTTAGGACAGGCCGGGATGATCGGGACCCAGTACTTC. Translation: CASSLGQAGMIGTQYF. Filled out from reference TRBV7-8 and TRBJ2-5, the complete variable domain reads GAGVSQSPRYKVAKRGQDVALRCDPISGHVSLFWYQQALGQGPEFLTYFQNEAQLDKSGLPSDRFFAERPEGSVSTLKIQRTQQEDSAVYLCASSLGQAGMIGTQYFGPGTRLLVL.